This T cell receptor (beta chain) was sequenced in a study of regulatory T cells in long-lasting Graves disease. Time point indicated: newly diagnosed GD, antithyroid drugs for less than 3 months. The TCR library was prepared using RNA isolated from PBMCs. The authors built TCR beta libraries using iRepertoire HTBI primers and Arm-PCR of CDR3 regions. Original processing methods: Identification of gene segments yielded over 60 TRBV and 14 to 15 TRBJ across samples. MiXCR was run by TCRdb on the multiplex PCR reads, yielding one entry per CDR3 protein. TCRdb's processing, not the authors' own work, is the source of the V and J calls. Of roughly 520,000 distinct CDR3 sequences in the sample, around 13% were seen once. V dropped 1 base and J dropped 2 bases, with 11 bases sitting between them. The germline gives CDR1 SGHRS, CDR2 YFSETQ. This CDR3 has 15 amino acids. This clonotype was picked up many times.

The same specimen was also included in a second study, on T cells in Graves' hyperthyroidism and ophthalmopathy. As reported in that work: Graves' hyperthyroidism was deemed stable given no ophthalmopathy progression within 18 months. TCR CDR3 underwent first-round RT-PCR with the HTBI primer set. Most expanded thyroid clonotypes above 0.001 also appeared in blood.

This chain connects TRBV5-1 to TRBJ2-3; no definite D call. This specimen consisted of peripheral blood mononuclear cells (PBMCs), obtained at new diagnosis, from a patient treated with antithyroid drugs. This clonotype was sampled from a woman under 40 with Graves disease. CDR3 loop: CASSLSSRDTDTQYF. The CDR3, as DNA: TGCGCCAGCAGCTTGAGTAGTAGAGACACAGATACGCAGTATTTT.